Each of the 11 T cell receptor beta chains below was sequenced from the same sample in a study of cytomegalovirus exposure and HLA in healthy donors. 13 Jbeta primers and 60 Vbeta primers were used for the PCR. The data were produced by immunoSEQ multiplex PCR, yet TCRdb's version contains in-frame clones alone and is incomplete. Of approximately 74,000 clones in the sample, roughly 80% were seen once. The sequenced sample was PBMCs. The receptors stem from a woman younger than 45 in good health and CMV-seronegative.

The chain joins TRBV11-2 to TRBJ1-3; no reliable D call. The germline V gene has CDR1 SGHAT and CDR2 FQNNGV. The CDR3 is made up of 11 amino acids. The ends were cut back, 5 bases at V and 3 bases at J, with 2 bases in the middle. CDR3 bases: TGTGCCAGCAGCCGTGGAAACACCATATATTTT. Protein: CASSRGNTIYF.

This clone was detected only a few times. The chain couples TRBV19 to TRBJ1-1, with no clear D. Deletions cut 3 bases from V and 1 base from J, with 6 bases between. CDR3 size: 13 residues. The germline CDR1 and CDR2 sequences are LNHDA and SQIVND (reference sequence). CDR3 loop: CASSISQNTEAFF. CDR3 nucleotide sequence: TGTGCCAGTAGTATCTCACAGAACACTGAAGCTTTCTTT.

The CDR3 DNA reads as TGTGCCAGCAGTTACGAAGAGACAGGGGGCAGGGAGCAGTACTTC. Its translation is CASSYEETGGREQYF. The chain is built from TRBV6-9 and TRBJ2-7; 10 bases are a match to TRBD1. Germline V gives CDR1 MNHGY, CDR2 SVAAGI. V gave up 3 bases and J gave up 7 bases; unmatched junction bases: 9. The CDR3 has 15 residues.

This rearrangement joins TRBV5-1 to TRBJ1-1; D perhaps matches TRBD1 (6 bases). Germline V gene data show CDR1 as SGHRS and CDR2 as YFSETQ. V was shortened by 0 bases and J by 12 bases, with 15 bases between the two germline ends. There are 13 residues in the CDR3. CDR3 protein: CASSLVGGTEPFF. The CDR3 nucleotides read TGCGCCAGCAGCTTGGTTGGGGGCACCGAACCTTTCTTT.

This clone has just one count. V gene TRBV7-9 combines with J gene TRBJ2-5, with 8 nucleotides matching TRBD2. Looked up from germline, CDR1 is SEHNR and CDR2 is FQNEAQ (reference sequence). This CDR3 comprises 16 residues. V was pared by 3 bases and J by 3 bases, with 9 bases of the junction left unmatched. This chain's CDR3 is CASSFLATSAKETQYF. The CDR3 DNA reads TGTGCCAGCAGCTTCCTTGCGACTAGCGCAAAAGAGACCCAGTACTTC.

V gene TRBV7-2 combines with J gene TRBJ2-5; 9 nucleotides agree with TRBD1. Unmatched junction bases numbered 12, after V lost 1 base and J lost 6 bases. Germline V gives CDR1 SGHTA, CDR2 FQGNSA. This CDR3 is built from 17 residues. CDR3 coding DNA: TGTGCCAGCAGCTTAGGAGTAGGACAGGGGAGAGGAAAGACCCAGTACTTC. Protein sequence: CASSLGVGQGRGKTQYF.

CDR3 amino acids: CASSLATSGLGTDTQYF. The CDR3 coding sequence is TGTGCCAGCAGCTTGGCCACTAGCGGGCTGGGCACAGATACGCAGTATTTT. The V and J genes are TRBV5-4 and TRBJ2-3, with 9 bases fitting TRBD2. J lost 1 base, V lost 0 bases, and 6 bases had no gene match. This CDR3 comprises 17 residues. The germline gives CDR1 SGHNT, CDR2 YYREEE (reference sequence).

The gene calls are TRBV11-1 and TRBJ2-1; the D gene is possibly TRBD1 (5 bases). The germline CDR1 and CDR2 sequences are SGHAT and FQDESV (reference sequence). The CDR3 is made up of 14 amino acids. Trimming shortened V by 2 bases and J by 5 bases, and 10 bases separated the two germline ends. CDR3 protein: CASSLQGKDNEQFF. DNA for the CDR3: TGTGCCAGCAGCTTACAGGGTAAGGACAATGAGCAGTTCTTC.

The J gene is TRBJ2-1, the V gene TRBV19; 15 bases agree with TRBD2. V lost 4 bases, J lost 7 bases, and 5 bases stayed unmatched. This CDR3 is built from 16 residues. The germline V gene has CDR1 LNHDA and CDR2 SQIVND (reference sequence). The DNA of the CDR3 is TGTGCCAGTAGTAACCCGGGACTAGCGGGGGGAAATGAGCAGTTCTTC. Translating gives CASSNPGLAGGNEQFF.

This rearrangement joins TRBV7-9 to TRBJ1-1; no clear D. Trimming pared 5 bases from V and 3 bases from J, leaving 4 bases between. Germline V lookup: CDR1 SEHNR, CDR2 FQNEAQ (reference sequence). The CDR3 has 11 amino acids. In nucleotides, the CDR3 is TGTGCCAGCAGCCCCTACACTGAAGCTTTCTTT. It is translated as CASSPYTEAFF.

This clone turned up a few times. V usage is TRBV6-5 and J usage is TRBJ2-7; D is unclear. Germline-derived CDR1 and CDR2 are MNHEY and SVGAGI. V lost 6 bases and J 6 bases, leaving 15 bases between the germline ends. The CDR3 is 13 residues long. The CDR3: CASSNSGFGEQYF. The CDR3 nucleotides are TGTGCCAGCAGCAATTCAGGATTCGGCGAGCAGTACTTC.